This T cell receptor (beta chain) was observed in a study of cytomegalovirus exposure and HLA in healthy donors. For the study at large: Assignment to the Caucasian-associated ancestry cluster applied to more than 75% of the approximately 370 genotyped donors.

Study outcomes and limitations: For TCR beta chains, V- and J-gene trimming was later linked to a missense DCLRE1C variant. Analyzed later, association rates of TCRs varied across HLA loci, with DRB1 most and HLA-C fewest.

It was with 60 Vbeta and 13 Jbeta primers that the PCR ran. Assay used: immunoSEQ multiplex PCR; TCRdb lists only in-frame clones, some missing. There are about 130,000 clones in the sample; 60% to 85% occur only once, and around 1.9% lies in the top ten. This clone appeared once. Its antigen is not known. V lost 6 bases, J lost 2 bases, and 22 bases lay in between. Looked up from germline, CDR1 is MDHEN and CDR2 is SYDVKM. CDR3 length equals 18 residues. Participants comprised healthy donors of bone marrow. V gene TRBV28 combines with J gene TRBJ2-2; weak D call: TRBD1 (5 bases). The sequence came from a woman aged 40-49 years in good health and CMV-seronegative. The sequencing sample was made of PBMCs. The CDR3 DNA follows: TGTGCCAGCAGCACTACTATGCTCTTAGGGGATAACACCGGGGAGCTGTTTTTT. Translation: CASSTTMLLGDNTGELFF.